This TCR beta chain was obtained from a study of CD8 T cells in ankylosing spondylitis. Study-wide results and limits: Apparently characteristic of ankylosing spondylitis blood was a TCR beta motif (about 8 highly homologous variants). There was reportedly significant enrichment of clones that were disease-linked in matched ankylosing spondylitis synovial fluid. In synovial fluid and blood from reactive arthritis, some motif variants were previously reported.

TCRdb used MiXCR to reprocess the 5' RACE reads, holding one entry per CDR3 protein. The sample lists about 150,000 distinct CDR3 sequences; under 45% were seen once. Per germline, CDR1 SGHRS and CDR2 YFSETQ. The CDR3 is 15 residues long. Trimming stripped 3 bases from V and 0 bases from J, with 13 bases between. This clonotype was recorded a few times. No antigen is known for it. The sample was synovial fluid, either unsorted or a sorted T cell fraction (not recorded which). The chain links TRBV5-1 to TRBJ2-7; D might be TRBD1 or TRBD2, each matching 5 bases. The receptor's source is a male donor with ankylosing spondylitis. CDR3 nucleotide sequence: TGCGCCAGCAGCTGGATCGGGGCCAGCTCCTACGAGCAGTACTTC. It yields the protein CASSWIGASSYEQYF.